Listed below are T cell receptor beta chains from one sample, sequenced in a study of glioma-infiltrating T cells after dendritic cell vaccination. Only in-frame clones appear in the TCRdb table, and some are missing; sequencing was by immunoSEQ multiplex PCR. The sample contains approximately 85,000 clones, about 85% of which appear only once. The sequencing used blood, collected after dendritic cell vaccination. Source of these receptors: a human donor with glioblastoma. The CDR3 runs from the conserved cysteine through the conserved F or W. D genes are given only for firm matches.

j_gene,d_gene,v_gene,CDR3aa
TRBJ1-2,-,TRBV29-1,CSVESTNYGYTF
TRBJ1-3,-,TRBV19,CASSPRNSGNTIYF
TRBJ1-3,-,TRBV5-4,CASSLVGVGNTIYF
TRBJ2-1,TRBD2,TRBV14,CASSQGLVPSSYNEQFF
TRBJ1-1,TRBD1,TRBV7-9,CASRTGDRANTEAFF
TRBJ1-3,-,TRBV28,CASSQAGAQGNTIYF
TRBJ1-1,TRBD1,TRBV29-1,CSVEGQRWAEAFF
TRBJ1-1,-,TRBV4-1,CASSQDPGGGLSEAFF
TRBJ1-2,-,TRBV6-1,CASSATGNYGYTF
TRBJ2-5,-,TRBV15,CATSRDGGFQETQYF
TRBJ2-1,TRBD1,TRBV5-4,CASSPTGGWSNEQFF
TRBJ2-2,-,TRBV2,CATKRGVDTGELFF
TRBJ1-2,TRBD1,TRBV19,CASSLAWRTGESGYTF
TRBJ2-7,-,TRBV10-3,CAISEDGTRFEQYF
TRBJ2-3,TRBD2,TRBV7-2,CASSRAGVSTDTQYF
TRBJ1-5,-,TRBV4-2,CASSHTSGNQPQHF